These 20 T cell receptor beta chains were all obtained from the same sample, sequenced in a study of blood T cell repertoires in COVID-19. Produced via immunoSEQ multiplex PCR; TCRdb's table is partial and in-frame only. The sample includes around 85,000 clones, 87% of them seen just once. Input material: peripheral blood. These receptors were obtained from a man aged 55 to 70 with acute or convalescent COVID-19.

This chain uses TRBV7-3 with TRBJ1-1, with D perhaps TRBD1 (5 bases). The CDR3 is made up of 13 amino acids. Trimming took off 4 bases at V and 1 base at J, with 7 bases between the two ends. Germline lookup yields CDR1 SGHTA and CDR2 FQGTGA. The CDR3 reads CASSSGQNTEAFF. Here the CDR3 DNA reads TGTGCCAGCAGCTCCGGACAGAACACTGAAGCTTTCTTT.

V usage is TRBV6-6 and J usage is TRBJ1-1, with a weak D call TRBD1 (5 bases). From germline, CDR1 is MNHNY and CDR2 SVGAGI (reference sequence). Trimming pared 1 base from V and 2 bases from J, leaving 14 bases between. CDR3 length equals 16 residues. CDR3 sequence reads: CASSYLALGQNTEAFF. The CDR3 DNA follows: TGTGCCAGCAGTTACTTGGCCCTGGGGCAAAACACTGAAGCTTTCTTT.

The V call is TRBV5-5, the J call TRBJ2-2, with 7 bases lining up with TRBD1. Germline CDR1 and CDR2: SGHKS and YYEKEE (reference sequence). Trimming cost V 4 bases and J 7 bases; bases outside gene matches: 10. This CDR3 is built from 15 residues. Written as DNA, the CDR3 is TGTGCCAGCAGCCCAGGGACAGTCCCTGGCGGGGAGCTGTTTTTT. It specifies CASSPGTVPGGELFF.

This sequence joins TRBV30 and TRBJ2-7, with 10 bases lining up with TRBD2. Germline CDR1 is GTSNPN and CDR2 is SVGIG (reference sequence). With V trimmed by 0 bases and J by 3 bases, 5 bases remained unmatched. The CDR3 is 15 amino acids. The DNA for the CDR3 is TGTGCCTGGAGTGTACCTAGCGGGGGTGACTACGAGCAGTACTTC. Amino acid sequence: CAWSVPSGGDYEQYF.

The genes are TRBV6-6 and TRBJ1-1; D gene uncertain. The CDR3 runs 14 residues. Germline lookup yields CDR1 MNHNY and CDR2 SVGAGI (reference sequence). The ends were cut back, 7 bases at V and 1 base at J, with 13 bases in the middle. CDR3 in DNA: TGTGCCAGCACCTACAGAGTATGGAACACTGAAGCTTTCTTT. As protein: CASTYRVWNTEAFF.

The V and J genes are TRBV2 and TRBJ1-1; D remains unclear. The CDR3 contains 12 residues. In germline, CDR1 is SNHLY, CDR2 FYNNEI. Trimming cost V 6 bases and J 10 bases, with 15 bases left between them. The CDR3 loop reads CASRPGEGRAFF. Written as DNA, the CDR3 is TGTGCCAGCAGACCCGGGGAGGGTAGAGCTTTCTTT. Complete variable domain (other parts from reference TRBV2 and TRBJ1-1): EPEVTQTPSHQVTQMGQEVILRCVPISNHLYFYWYRQILGQKVEFLVSFYNNEISEKSEIFDDQFSVERPDGSNFTLKIRSTKLEDSAMYFCASRPGEGRAFFGQGTRLTVV.

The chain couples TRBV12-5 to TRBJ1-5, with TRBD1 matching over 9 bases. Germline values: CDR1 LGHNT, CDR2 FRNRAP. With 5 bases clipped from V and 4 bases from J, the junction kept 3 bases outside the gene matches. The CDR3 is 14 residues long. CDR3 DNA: TGTGCTAGTGGTCCGGGACAGGGAAATCAGCCCCAGCATTTT. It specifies CASGPGQGNQPQHF.

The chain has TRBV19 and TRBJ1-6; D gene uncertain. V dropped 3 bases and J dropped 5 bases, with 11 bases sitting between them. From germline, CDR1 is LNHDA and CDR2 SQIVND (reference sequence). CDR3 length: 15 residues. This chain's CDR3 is CASSILNGDNSPLHF. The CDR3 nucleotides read TGTGCCAGTAGTATCTTGAACGGGGATAATTCACCCCTCCACTTT.

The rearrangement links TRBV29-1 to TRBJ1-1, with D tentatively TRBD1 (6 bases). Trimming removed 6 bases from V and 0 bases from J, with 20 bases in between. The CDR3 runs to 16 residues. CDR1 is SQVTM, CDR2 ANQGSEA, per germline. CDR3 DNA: TGCAGCGTCGGGAATTCAGGGGTGCAGATGAACACTGAAGCTTTCTTT. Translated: CSVGNSGVQMNTEAFF.

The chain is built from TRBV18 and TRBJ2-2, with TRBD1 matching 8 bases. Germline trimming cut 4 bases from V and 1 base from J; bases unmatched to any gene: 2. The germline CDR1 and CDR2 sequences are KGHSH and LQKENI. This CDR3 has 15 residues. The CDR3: CASSRDRGNTGELFF. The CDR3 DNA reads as TGTGCCAGCTCACGCGACAGGGGGAACACCGGGGAGCTGTTTTTT.

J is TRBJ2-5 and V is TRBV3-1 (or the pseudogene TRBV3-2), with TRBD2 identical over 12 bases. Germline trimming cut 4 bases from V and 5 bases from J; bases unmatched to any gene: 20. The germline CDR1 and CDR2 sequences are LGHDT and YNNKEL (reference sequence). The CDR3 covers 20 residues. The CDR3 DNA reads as TGTGCCAGCAGCCGACCCACTAGCGGGGGGCGGAGTCTCCAACCGGAGACCCAGTACTTC. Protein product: CASSRPTSGGRSLQPETQYF.

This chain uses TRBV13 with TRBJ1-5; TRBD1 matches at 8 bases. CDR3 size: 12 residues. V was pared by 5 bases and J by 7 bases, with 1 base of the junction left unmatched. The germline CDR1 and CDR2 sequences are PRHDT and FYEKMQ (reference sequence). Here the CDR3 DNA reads TGTGCCAGCAGCGACAGGGGACAGCCCCAGCATTTT. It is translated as CASSDRGQPQHF.

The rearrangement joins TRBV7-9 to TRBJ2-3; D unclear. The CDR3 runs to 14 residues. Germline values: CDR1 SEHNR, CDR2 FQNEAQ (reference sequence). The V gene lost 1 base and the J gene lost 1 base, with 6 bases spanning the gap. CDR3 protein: CASSLDPGTDTQYF. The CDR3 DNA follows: TGTGCCAGCAGCTTAGATCCGGGCACAGATACGCAGTATTTT.

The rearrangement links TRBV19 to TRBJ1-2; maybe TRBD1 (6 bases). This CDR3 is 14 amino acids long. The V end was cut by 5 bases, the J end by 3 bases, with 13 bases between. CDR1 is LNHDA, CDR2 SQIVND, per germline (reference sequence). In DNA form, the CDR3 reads TGTGCCAGTAGTCTCCCCCGGACAGACTATGGCTACACCTTC. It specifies CASSLPRTDYGYTF.

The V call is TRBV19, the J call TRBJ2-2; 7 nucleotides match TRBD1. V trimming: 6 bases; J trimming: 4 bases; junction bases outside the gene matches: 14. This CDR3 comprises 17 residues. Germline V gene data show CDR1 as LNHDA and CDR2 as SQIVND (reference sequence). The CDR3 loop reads CASRETGSGVGTGELFF. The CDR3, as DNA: TGTGCCAGTAGGGAGACAGGGAGCGGTGTGGGCACCGGGGAGCTGTTTTTT.

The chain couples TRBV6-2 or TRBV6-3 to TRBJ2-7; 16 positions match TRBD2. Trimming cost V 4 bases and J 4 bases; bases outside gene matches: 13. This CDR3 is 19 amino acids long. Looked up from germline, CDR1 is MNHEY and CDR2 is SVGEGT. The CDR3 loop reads CASSSPPGLAGGNGYEQYF. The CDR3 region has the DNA TGTGCCAGCAGTTCCCCCCCGGGACTAGCGGGGGGGAATGGATACGAGCAGTACTTC.

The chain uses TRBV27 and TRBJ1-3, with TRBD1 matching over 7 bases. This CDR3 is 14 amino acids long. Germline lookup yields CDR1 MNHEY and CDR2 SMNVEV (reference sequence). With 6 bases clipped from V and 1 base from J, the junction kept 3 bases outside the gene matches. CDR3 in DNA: TGTGCCAGCAGGAACAGGGGTTCTGGAAACACCATATATTTT. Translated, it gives CASRNRGSGNTIYF.

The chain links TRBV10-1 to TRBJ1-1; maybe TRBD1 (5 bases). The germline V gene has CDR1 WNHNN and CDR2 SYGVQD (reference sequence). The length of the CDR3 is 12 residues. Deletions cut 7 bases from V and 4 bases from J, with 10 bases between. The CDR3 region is CASNDGGTEAFF. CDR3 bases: TGCGCCAGCAACGACGGGGGCACTGAAGCTTTCTTT.

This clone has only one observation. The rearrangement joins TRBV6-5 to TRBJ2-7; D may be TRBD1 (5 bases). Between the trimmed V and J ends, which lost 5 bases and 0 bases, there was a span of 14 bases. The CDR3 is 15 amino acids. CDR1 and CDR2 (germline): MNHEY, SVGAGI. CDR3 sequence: CASSPSWTSSYEQYF. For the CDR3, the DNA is TGTGCCAGCAGTCCCTCGTGGACATCCTCCTACGAGCAGTACTTC.

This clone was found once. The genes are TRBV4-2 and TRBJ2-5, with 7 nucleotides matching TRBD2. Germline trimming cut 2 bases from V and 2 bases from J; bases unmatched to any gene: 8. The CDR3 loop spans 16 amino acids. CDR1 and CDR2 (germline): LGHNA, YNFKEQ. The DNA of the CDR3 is TGTGCCAGCAGCCAATCTGGGACTAATTCACAAGAGACCCAGTACTTC. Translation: CASSQSGTNSQETQYF.